The T cell receptor (beta chain) under discussion was sequenced for a study of cytomegalovirus exposure and HLA in healthy donors. Study findings and constraints: Trimming of TCR beta V- and J-genes showed a link, identified in a later analysis, to a missense DCLRE1C variant. Within a later analysis, the majority of CMV-associated TCR beta chains appeared HLA-restricted.

All donors participated as healthy donors of bone marrow. Both 60 Vbeta primers and 13 Jbeta primers went into the PCR. Sequenced by immunoSEQ multiplex PCR; TCRdb stores in-frame clones only, minus some. The sample consists of around 140,000 clones, approximately 77% of them appearing once. As regards this clone: The antigen remains unidentified. This same CDR3 is encoded by further DNA sequences in the sample.

Trimming left V 7 bases short and J 2 bases short, with 12 bases between. Looked up from germline, CDR1 is SQVTM and CDR2 is ANQGSEA. The CDR3 is 12 amino acids. The receptor comes from an older woman in good health and CMV-seronegative. The J gene is TRBJ2-7, the V gene TRBV29-1; tentative D call: TRBD1 (6 bases). Specimen: PBMCs. The CDR3 nucleotides read TGCAGCGGGGGGCAGACGACCTACGAGCAGTACTTC. It yields the protein CSGGQTTYEQYF.